These 30 T cell receptor beta chains originate from one sample sequenced in a study of blood T cell repertoires in COVID-19 (TCRdb year 2020). Library generation was performed with the immunoSEQ multiplex PCR assay. TCRdb obtained this table from immuneACCESS and retained in-frame rearrangements with V and J assigned. These tables miss some clones; where compared with another copy, unresolved V genes account for less than half of the shortfall, and the remainder is unexplained. Within this sample are a few hundred thousand clones, with about 87% of them counted one time only. About 7.1% of the sample comes from the top ten. The sample consisted of peripheral blood. Every receptor here comes from a woman in her 70s with active or convalescent COVID-19.

This sequence joins TRBV4-1 and TRBJ1-1, with 8 bases that match TRBD1. Trimming cost V 4 bases and J 6 bases; bases outside gene matches: 7. Germline V lookup: CDR1 MGHRA, CDR2 YSYEKL. The CDR3 length is 14 residues. The CDR3 DNA reads TGCGCCAGCAGCCGTGGGGACAGGAAGGCTGAAGCTTTCTTT. Amino acids: CASSRGDRKAEAFF.

This clone has only one observation. This chain connects TRBV2 to TRBJ1-6; D possibly corresponds to TRBD1 (6 bases). The V end lost 6 bases, the J end lost 9 bases, and 12 bases lay between the germline ends. Germline lookup yields CDR1 SNHLY and CDR2 FYNNEI. The CDR3 length is 13 residues. Here the CDR3 DNA reads TGTGCCAGCAGGGGACAAGTACTTTCACCCCTCCACTTT. Translated: CASRGQVLSPLHF.

This rearrangement joins TRBV11-2 to TRBJ2-3, with unresolved D. The CDR3 is 11 amino acids. Germline CDR1 SGHAT, CDR2 FQNNGV. The V end lost 6 bases, the J end lost 5 bases, and 6 bases lay between the germline ends. The CDR3 protein is CASSLLDTQYF. The CDR3 DNA is TGTGCCAGCAGTCTTTTAGATACGCAGTATTTT.

The rearrangement joins TRBV5-5 to TRBJ1-1; D is unresolved. Germline CDR1 reads SGHKS; CDR2 reads YYEKEE (reference sequence). Trimming shortened V by 4 bases and J by 3 bases, and 10 bases separated the two germline ends. This CDR3 comprises 13 residues. The CDR3: CASSRYKDTEAFF. In DNA form, the CDR3 reads TGTGCCAGCAGCCGTTACAAAGACACTGAAGCTTTCTTT.

This chain links TRBV19 with TRBJ1-1, with 9 bases matching TRBD1. From germline, CDR1 is LNHDA and CDR2 SQIVND (reference sequence). The CDR3 covers 16 residues. The junction had 3 bases not matched to a gene; V was cut back by 0 bases and J by 1 base. CDR3 sequence (DNA): TGTGCCAGTAGTATAGATGCGGGACAGGGGAACACTGAAGCTTTCTTT. Translating it yields CASSIDAGQGNTEAFF.

This chain connects TRBV4-2 to TRBJ2-7; D gene unclear. Per germline, CDR1 LGHNA and CDR2 YNFKEQ. The length of the CDR3 is 14 residues. Trimming removed 2 bases at V and 2 bases at J, with 10 bases between. DNA of the CDR3: TGTGCCAGCAGCCAAACAGACAAGCCCTACGAGCAGTACTTC. Its protein product is CASSQTDKPYEQYF.

The CDR3 DNA reads as TGTGCCACCAGCAGAGTCGGGACACTAAGTACCCAGTACTTC. This encodes CATSRVGTLSTQYF. The chain uses TRBV15 and TRBJ2-5; perhaps TRBD1 as D (6 bases). Germline V gene sequence: CDR1 LNHNV, CDR2 YYDKDF (reference sequence). V was cut by 1 base and J by 8 bases, with 14 bases left in between. The CDR3 extends over 14 amino acids. Based on the CDR3 plus reference TRBV15 and TRBJ2-5, the full variable domain is DAMVIQNPRYQVTQFGKPVTLSCSQTLNHNVMYWYQQKSSQAPKLLFHYYDKDFNNEADTPDNFQSRRPNTSFCFLDIRSPGLGDTAMYLCATSRVGTLSTQYFGPGTRLLVL.

The chain couples TRBV15 to TRBJ2-2; D not certain. Germline assignment: CDR1 LNHNV and CDR2 YYDKDF (reference sequence). Trimming left V 0 bases short and J 3 bases short, with 5 bases between. The CDR3 spans 14 residues. The CDR3 DNA reads TGTGCCACCAGCAGAGATCTGTACACCGGGGAGCTGTTTTTT. Encoded protein: CATSRDLYTGELFF.

The rearrangement joins TRBV27 to TRBJ2-5; a weak D match, TRBD1 (6 bases). Germline CDR1 and CDR2: MNHEY and SMNVEV (reference sequence). This CDR3 region has 16 residues. The ends were cut back, 5 bases at V and 5 bases at J, with 21 bases in the middle. CDR3 residues: CASSPGVQGFDETQYF. The CDR3 coding sequence is TGTGCCAGCAGTCCAGGTGTACAGGGATTCGACGAGACCCAGTACTTC.

This clone was detected only a few times. V usage is TRBV5-8 and J usage is TRBJ2-1, with TRBD1 identical over 9 bases. CDR1 SGHTS and CDR2 YDEGEE come from the germline V gene. There are 14 residues in the CDR3. J was trimmed by 4 bases and V by 4 bases; bases with no gene match: 3. The CDR3 loop is CASSPGQGYNEQFF. CDR3 DNA: TGTGCCAGCAGCCCCGGACAGGGGTACAATGAGCAGTTCTTC.

This chain's CDR3 is CASSLEGRQGYTF. The CDR3, as DNA: TGCGCCAGCAGCTTGGAGGGGCGCCAGGGCTACACCTTC. V gene TRBV5-1 combines with J gene TRBJ1-2, with D perhaps TRBD1 (5 bases). Germline loops: CDR1 SGHRS, CDR2 YFSETQ. This CDR3 is 13 amino acids long. V dropped 0 bases and J dropped 8 bases, with 11 bases sitting between them.

The chain carries TRBV14 and TRBJ1-4; tentatively, D is TRBD1 (5 bases). The CDR3 consists of 14 residues. V lost 1 base to trimming and J lost 4 bases, with 7 bases between them. Germline V gives CDR1 SGHDN, CDR2 FVKESK. The DNA for the CDR3 is TGTGCCAGCAGCCAAGGGGGGGTTAATGAAAAACTGTTTTTT. This encodes CASSQGGVNEKLFF.

This clone was detected a few times. The chain combines TRBV6-6 with TRBJ1-1; 8 bases line up with TRBD1. V lost 6 bases, J lost 1 base, and 7 bases stayed unmatched. This CDR3 has 15 residues. The V gene's germline CDR1 is MNHNY and CDR2 SVGAGI (reference sequence). The CDR3 coding sequence is TGTGCCAGCAGCCCCGGACAGGGTAGGAACACTGAAGCTTTCTTT. It yields the protein CASSPGQGRNTEAFF.

V and J are TRBV6-4 and TRBJ2-3; 7 bases fit TRBD1. The CDR3 runs to 15 residues. Trimming took 4 bases from V and 1 from J; bases not matched to a gene: 5. CDR1 is MRHNA and CDR2 is SNTAGT in the germline V gene. The CDR3 DNA reads TGTGCCAGCAGTGCAGGGGGTATCGGCACAGATACGCAGTATTTT. Its protein is CASSAGGIGTDTQYF.

The chain couples TRBV6-5 to TRBJ1-5, with unresolved D. Trimming left V 7 bases short and J 0 bases short, with 7 bases between. The V gene's germline CDR1 is MNHEY and CDR2 SVGAGI. This CDR3 region has 13 residues. In nucleotides, the CDR3 is TGTGCCAGCAAACGGAGTAGCAATCAGCCCCAGCATTTT. It is translated as CASKRSSNQPQHF.

The count of this clone is one. The rearrangement joins TRBV5-8 to TRBJ2-5; 8 bases are shared with TRBD1. The CDR3 has 17 amino acids. Germline loops: CDR1 SGHTS, CDR2 YDEGEE. The ends lost 1 base at V and 4 bases at J; junction bases unmatched: 12. CDR3 sequence reads: CASSLYLTGADGETQYF. In DNA, the CDR3 is TGTGCCAGCAGCTTGTATCTGACAGGGGCCGACGGAGAGACCCAGTACTTC.

The CDR3 nucleotides read TGTGCCAGCAGCTCCCCCTCTACCCAAACAGACTACGAGCAGTACTTC. This encodes CASSSPSTQTDYEQYF. J is TRBJ2-7 and V is TRBV5-6; D remains unclear. Germline loops: CDR1 SGHDT, CDR2 YYEEEE. The CDR3 loop spans 16 amino acids. V dropped 3 bases and J dropped 3 bases, with 19 bases sitting between them.

V usage is TRBV2 and J usage is TRBJ1-4, with D possibly TRBD1 on 5 matching bases. V gave up 5 bases and J gave up 7 bases, with 17 bases separating them. The CDR3 length is 15 residues. Germline CDR1 SNHLY, CDR2 FYNNEI. In DNA form, the CDR3 reads TGTGCCAGCAGTTCTGGGGCGGGATCGGGTGAAAAACTGTTTTTT. The encoded protein is CASSSGAGSGEKLFF.

CDR3 in DNA: TGCGCCAGCAGCCAAGAGGGGGGAAGCAATCAGCCCCAGCATTTT. This codes for CASSQEGGSNQPQHF. The V call is TRBV4-1, the J call TRBJ1-5; D is possibly TRBD1 (5 bases). Trimming took off 0 bases at V and 1 base at J, with 7 bases between the two ends. This CDR3 is built from 15 residues. Germline V lookup: CDR1 MGHRA, CDR2 YSYEKL.

The rearrangement links TRBV11-2 to TRBJ1-2; D unresolved. The V gene's germline CDR1 is SGHAT and CDR2 FQNNGV. The CDR3 loop spans 13 amino acids. V lost 5 bases to trimming and J lost 4 bases, with 11 bases between them. The CDR3 sequence: CASSPSGFYGYTF. CDR3 bases: TGTGCCAGCAGCCCCAGCGGGTTCTATGGCTACACCTTC.

CDR3 sequence: CASSIILAHTGELFF. For the CDR3, the DNA is TGTGCCAGTAGTATAATTTTGGCCCACACCGGGGAGCTGTTTTTT. The rearrangement uses TRBV19 and TRBJ2-2; D unresolved. The germline V gene encodes CDR1 LNHDA and CDR2 SQIVND (reference sequence). The V and J ends lost 2 bases and 3 bases respectively, with 10 bases between them. There are 15 residues in the CDR3.

CDR3 in amino acids: CASSRGGWEDTQYF. CDR3 nucleotides: TGTGCCAGCAGCCGGGGGGGGTGGGAAGATACGCAGTATTTT. This sequence joins TRBV11-2 and TRBJ2-3; TRBD2 aligns across 8 bases. CDR3 length: 14 residues. The germline V gene encodes CDR1 SGHAT and CDR2 FQNNGV. V lost 5 bases and J lost 5; bases outside the gene matches: 6.

The chain carries TRBV12-5 and TRBJ1-6; D remains unclear. The CDR3 extends over 13 amino acids. The V gene's germline CDR1 is LGHNT and CDR2 FRNRAP. CDR3 residues: CAAPHEPNSPLHF. As DNA, the CDR3 is TGTGCCGCGCCCCACGAGCCGAATTCACCCCTCCACTTT.

V gene TRBV15 combines with J gene TRBJ1-5, with 7 bases matching TRBD1. Germline V gene data show CDR1 as LNHNV and CDR2 as YYDKDF (reference sequence). The CDR3 is made up of 13 amino acids. The V gene end was trimmed by 5 bases and the J gene end by 4 bases; junction bases not matched to a gene: 2. CDR3 in amino acids: CATSGQVNQPQHF. As DNA, the CDR3 is TGTGCCACCAGCGGACAGGTAAATCAGCCCCAGCATTTT.

The chain joins TRBV7-9 to TRBJ2-7, with D possibly matching TRBD1 (6 bases). Germline CDR1 SEHNR, CDR2 FQNEAQ (reference sequence). The CDR3 length is 14 residues. Trimming took 5 bases from V and 4 from J, leaving 15 bases between them. CDR3 in amino acids: CASSRSGESYEQYF. DNA of the CDR3: TGTGCCAGCAGCCGGTCAGGGGAATCTTACGAGCAGTACTTC.

The rearrangement uses TRBV18 and TRBJ2-7; TRBD1 aligns across 7 bases. V lost 3 bases and J lost 1; bases outside the gene matches: 6. The CDR3 runs 15 residues. Per the germline V gene, CDR1 is KGHSH and CDR2 is LQKENI. This chain's CDR3 is CASSPKTGRSYEQYF. The DNA for the CDR3 is TGTGCCAGCTCACCCAAGACAGGGCGGTCCTACGAGCAGTACTTC.

The rearrangement joins TRBV29-1 to TRBJ1-3; the match to TRBD1 covers 7 bases. Losses at the gene ends were 7 bases for V and 5 bases for J; bases not matched to a gene: 8. CDR1 SQVTM and CDR2 ANQGSEA come from the germline V gene. CDR3 size: 13 residues. The CDR3 coding sequence is TGCAGCGCAACAGGGGAATATAGAAACACCATATATTTT. Its translation: CSATGEYRNTIYF.

V and J are TRBV7-2 and TRBJ1-3; D is uncertain. V gave up 5 bases and J gave up 0 bases, with 11 bases separating them. The length of the CDR3 is 15 residues. Looked up from germline, CDR1 is SGHTA and CDR2 is FQGNSA. CDR3 residues: CASSLGPGSGNTIYF. The CDR3 coding sequence is TGTGCCAGCAGCCTTGGGCCTGGCTCTGGAAACACCATATATTTT.

This clone has a handful of counts. The chain recombines TRBV27 with TRBJ1-5; no firm D call. The CDR3 extends over 15 amino acids. Germline CDR1 MNHEY, CDR2 SMNVEV (reference sequence). Trimming cost V 5 bases and J 2 bases, with 13 bases left between them. The CDR3 region is CASSPQRLRNQPQHF. Here the CDR3 DNA reads TGTGCCAGCAGTCCCCAGAGGCTGCGCAATCAGCCCCAGCATTTT.

The chain employs TRBV24-1 and TRBJ1-2; 7 nucleotides line up with TRBD1. Germline V gene lookup returns CDR1 KGHDR and CDR2 SFDVKD. With 10 bases clipped from V and 0 bases from J, the junction kept 4 bases outside the gene matches. There are 13 residues in the CDR3. CDR3 residues: CATGDSANYGYTF. For the CDR3, the DNA is TGTGCCACGGGGGACAGTGCTAACTATGGCTACACCTTC.